These 13 T cell receptor beta chains were sequenced from one sample in a study of blood T cells in healthy people across ages. Alongside a J-beta primer mix, a sample-barcoded 5' primer served in a second PCR lasting roughly 7 to 12 cycles. TCRdb reprocessed the 5' RACE reads with MiXCR, giving one entry per CDR3 protein. Of some 760,000 distinct CDR3 sequences listed, roughly 25% were seen once; the top ten hold around 3.6%. These same records also appear under a second study, on T cells of mothers and their children.

The sequenced sample was blood. Receptors originate from a boy aged 5-17 years in good health.

The chain carries TRBV10-3 and TRBJ1-2; D is ambiguous. Trimming removed 3 bases from V and 6 bases from J, with 23 bases in between. CDR3 length equals 17 residues. CDR1 is ENHRY, CDR2 SYGVKD, per germline. CDR3 nucleotide sequence: TGTGCCATCAGTGACCCAGCGTCGGGAACGATCTTTGATGGCTACACCTTC. It encodes CAISDPASGTIFDGYTF.

The chain uses TRBV3-1 and TRBJ2-1; D possibly corresponds to TRBD2 (5 bases). Germline lookup yields CDR1 LGHDT and CDR2 YNNKEL (reference sequence). The CDR3 runs to 12 residues. V was pared by 5 bases and J by 15 bases, with 17 bases between. The CDR3 sequence is CASSATSGGWFF. The CDR3 region has the DNA TGTGCCAGCAGCGCGACCTCCGGAGGATGGTTCTTC.

This clonotype has only a few counts. This chain uses TRBV7-6 with TRBJ1-1, with a tentative D call TRBD1 (5 bases). CDR3 length: 13 residues. Trimming took 6 bases from V and 1 from J, leaving 9 bases between them. Germline CDR1 is SGHVS and CDR2 is FNYEAQ. CDR3 nucleotides: TGTGCCAGCAGGGGGGAAGGGAACACTGAAGCTTTCTTT. This sequence encodes CASRGEGNTEAFF.

The count of this clonotype is one. The CDR3: CASSRTGRSTEAFF. The CDR3 DNA reads TGTGCCAGCAGCCGAACAGGGAGAAGCACTGAAGCTTTCTTT. The V call is TRBV5-6, the J call TRBJ1-1; a weak D match, TRBD1 (6 bases). Germline-derived CDR1 and CDR2 are SGHDT and YYEEEE. The CDR3 totals 14 residues. V was shortened by 4 bases and J by 4 bases, with 14 bases between the two germline ends.

In its sample, this clonotype was seen a few times. The gene calls are TRBV28 and TRBJ2-7; the D gene is possibly TRBD2 (5 bases). Germline CDR1 and CDR2: MDHEN and SYDVKM. Trimming took 5 bases from V and 2 from J, leaving 13 bases between them. This CDR3 contains 14 residues. The CDR3 DNA is TGTGCCAGCAGTCCACCAGCGGTCACCTACGAGCAGTACTTC. Its protein is CASSPPAVTYEQYF.

The chain combines TRBV12-3 or TRBV12-4 with TRBJ2-1; 7 nucleotides align to TRBD2. The trim removed 5 bases at V and 5 bases at J, leaving 9 bases unmatched. This CDR3 region has 15 residues. Here the CDR3 DNA reads TGTGCCAGCAGTCCGTCGGGGCTAGCGGACAATGAGCAGTTCTTC. It specifies CASSPSGLADNEQFF.

As to this clonotype: The germline gene is not matched at one end of the junction; a read error may be the cause. V usage is TRBV28 and J usage is TRBJ1-2; possible D gene TRBD1, 6 bases. Germline loops: CDR1 MDHEN, CDR2 SYDVKM. CDR3 size: 11 residues. CDR3 region: CASRDRDTYSF. DNA of the CDR3: TGTGCCAGCAGAGACCGGGACACCTACTCCTTC.

The table lists this clonotype with a few counts. This chain connects TRBV15 to TRBJ2-5; either TRBD1 or TRBD2 may supply D (5 bases each). The DNA end favors TRBJ2-1, so the J call may be wrong. Germline lookup yields CDR1 LNHNV and CDR2 YYDKDF (reference sequence). This CDR3 comprises 15 residues. The chain's CDR3 is CATVRDEGKYNEQFF. The CDR3 DNA follows: TGTGCCACCGTCCGGGACGAAGGGAAATACAATGAGCAGTTCTTC.

The chain links TRBV11-2 to TRBJ2-5, with a tentative D call TRBD2 (5 bases). CDR1 and CDR2 (germline): SGHAT, FQNNGV. Deletions cut 5 bases from V and 4 bases from J, with 17 bases between. The CDR3 sequence is 15 residues long. The CDR3 sequence is CASSPRGGPRETQYF. DNA of the CDR3: TGTGCCAGCAGCCCTAGAGGAGGCCCGAGAGAGACCCAGTACTTC.

The CDR3 sequence: CASSPATEVGANVLTF. CDR3 DNA: TGCGCCAGCAGCCCGGCTACCGAGGTGGGGGCCAACGTCCTGACTTTC. The chain is built from TRBV5-1 and TRBJ2-6; no reliable D call. The CDR3 has 16 residues. Germline-derived CDR1 and CDR2 are SGHRS and YFSETQ. The V end lost 4 bases, the J end lost 4 bases, and 15 bases lay between the germline ends.

The chain employs TRBV25-1 and TRBJ2-1; D uncertain. The DNA end is a closer match to TRBJ2-5, so the J assignment may be wrong. CDR1 is MGHDK and CDR2 is SYGVNS in the germline V gene. The CDR3 covers 11 residues. In nucleotides, the CDR3 is TGTGCCAGCGGAGTCGGGGAGACCCAGTACTTC. It specifies CASGVGETQYF.

The chain links TRBV18 to TRBJ2-3, with no clear D. CDR3 size: 15 residues. Trimming removed 2 bases at V and 2 bases at J, with 11 bases between. Germline V gives CDR1 KGHSH, CDR2 LQKENI. The CDR3 region is CASSPGVAPTDTQYF. CDR3 in DNA: TGTGCCAGCTCACCAGGGGTGGCCCCCACAGATACGCAGTATTTT.

The chain couples TRBV28 to TRBJ2-5; D could derive from TRBD1 or TRBD2 (5 bases each). V lost 6 bases to trimming and J lost 5 bases, with 13 bases between them. This CDR3 has 13 residues. Per germline, CDR1 MDHEN and CDR2 SYDVKM. CDR3 amino acids: CASRLVGDETQYF. In DNA form, the CDR3 reads TGTGCCAGCAGGCTCGTGGGGGACGAGACCCAGTACTTC.